Listed below are T cell receptor beta chains from one sample, sequenced in a study of T cell repertoires and HLA-DP antigens. Their antigens remain unidentified. Profiling relied on immunoSEQ multiplex PCR, and the TCRdb table lists in-frame clones only, not all of them. Of approximately 90,000 clones listed, 86% are singletons. Material: CD4+ T cells from PBMCs. Every receptor here comes from a man aged 50-60 years in good health and CMV-seronegative. CDR3s include the opening cysteine and the closing phenylalanine or tryptophan. The order of the fields is D gene, clone size, V gene, J gene, CDR3 length, CDR3 DNA, CDR3 protein. A D gene is named only where the DNA matches it firmly. Rows give clone size only sometimes, using once, few, many, or a class for an expanded clone.

D: -
size: -
V: TRBV2
J: TRBJ2-5
length: 14
DNA: TGTGCCAGCAGATTCGACAGTAACCAAGAGACCCAGTACTTC
CDR3: CASRFDSNQETQYF

D: -
size: few
V: TRBV7-9
J: TRBJ1-1
length: 15
DNA: TGTGCCAGCAACGGGTGGGCCCAGGGGATCACTGAAGCTTTCTTT
CDR3: CASNGWAQGITEAFF

D: -
size: -
V: TRBV30
J: TRBJ1-5
length: 18
DNA: TGTGCCTGGAGTGTACCTTGGACGGTCCATTATAGCAATCAGCCCCAGCATTTT
CDR3: CAWSVPWTVHYSNQPQHF

D: -
size: -
V: TRBV5-5
J: TRBJ1-1
length: 12
DNA: TGTGCCAGCAGCCTTATGTATGGTGAAGCTTTCTTT
CDR3: CASSLMYGEAFF

D: -
size: few
V: TRBV14
J: TRBJ2-5
length: 15
DNA: TGTGCCAGCAGCCAAGATCCCTCCGGGATGGAGACCCAGTACTTC
CDR3: CASSQDPSGMETQYF

D: -
size: once
V: TRBV19
J: TRBJ2-3
length: 13
DNA: TGTGCCAGTAATGTGGGGGGCACAGATACGCAGTATTTT
CDR3: CASNVGGTDTQYF

D: TRBD2
size: -
V: TRBV5-1
J: TRBJ2-3
length: 15
DNA: TGCGCCAGCAGCTCCGGGACTAGCGCCGCAGATACGCAGTATTTT
CDR3: CASSSGTSAADTQYF

D: TRBD1
size: -
V: TRBV19
J: TRBJ1-5
length: 16
DNA: TGTGCCAGTAGTACCCTTCGACAGGGGATTAATCAGCCCCAGCATTTT
CDR3: CASSTLRQGINQPQHF

D: TRBD1
size: -
V: TRBV2
J: TRBJ1-1
length: 14
DNA: TGTGCCAGCAGACTCGACAGGGCGAACACTGAAGCTTTCTTT
CDR3: CASRLDRANTEAFF

D: TRBD2
size: -
V: TRBV7-9
J: TRBJ2-5
length: 17
DNA: TGTGCCAGCAGCCCGCCGGGTAGCGGGAGATTCTGGGAGACCCAGTACTTC
CDR3: CASSPPGSGRFWETQYF

D: TRBD1
size: -
V: TRBV19
J: TRBJ1-3
length: 15
DNA: TGTGCCAGTACCACGGACAGGGGGCTTGGAAACACCATATATTTT
CDR3: CASTTDRGLGNTIYF

D: -
size: once
V: TRBV19
J: TRBJ2-7
length: 14
DNA: TGTGCCAGTAGTAGACAGGGAGGTTCCTACGAGCAGTACTTC
CDR3: CASSRQGGSYEQYF

D: -
size: -
V: TRBV7-2
J: TRBJ1-4
length: 17
DNA: TGTGCCAGCAGCCGACCTGATGGACCTCCCCAGAGAAAAAAACTGTTTTTT
CDR3: CASSRPDGPPQRKKLFF